This TCR beta chain was documented in a study of T-cell reconstitution after alpha-beta-depleted transplantation in children. Findings and caveats of the study: Reports say that about two months after transplant, the alpha-beta T cells came out of several hundred graft clones that had expanded. High day-60 TCRbeta diversity in some patients came from surviving recipient T cells and thymic progenitors. T-cell numbers and diversity, one year after transplant, stemmed largely from T cells that were newly produced.

Trimming left V 2 bases short and J 0 bases short, with 24 bases between. CDR1 is SGHRS and CDR2 is YFSETQ in the germline V gene. The CDR3 has 19 residues. To note about this clonotype: Its antigen remains unknown.

Unique molecular identifiers were used in preparing the TCRbeta library. TCRdb re-derived calls from the PCR reads in MiXCR, one entry per CDR3 protein. The sample includes under 850,000 distinct CDR3 sequences, 10% to 15% of them seen just once. The material sequenced was PBMCs, taken before TCRalphabeta/CD19-depleted stem cell transplant. This TCR was recovered from a girl aged 2 to 9 with congenital amegakaryocytic thrombocytopenia, due to receive a stem cell transplant. The rearrangement uses TRBV5-1 and TRBJ2-7; possible D gene TRBD2, 7 bases. Written as DNA, the CDR3 is TGCGCCAGCAGCTTTGGGAAAACTAGGGGGGGCGCCGGCTCCTACGAGCAGTACTTC. Amino acid sequence: CASSFGKTRGGAGSYEQYF.